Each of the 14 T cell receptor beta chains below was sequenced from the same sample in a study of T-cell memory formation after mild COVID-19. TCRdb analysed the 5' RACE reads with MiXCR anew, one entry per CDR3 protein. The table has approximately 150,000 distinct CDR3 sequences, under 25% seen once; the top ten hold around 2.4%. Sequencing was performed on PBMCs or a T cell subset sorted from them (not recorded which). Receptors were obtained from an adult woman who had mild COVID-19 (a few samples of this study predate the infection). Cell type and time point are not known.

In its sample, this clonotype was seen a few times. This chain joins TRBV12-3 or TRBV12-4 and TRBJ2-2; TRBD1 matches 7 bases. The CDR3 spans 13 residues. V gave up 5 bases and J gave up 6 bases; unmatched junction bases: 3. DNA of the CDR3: TGTGCCAGCAGTCGACAGGGCTCCGGGGAGCTGTTTTTT. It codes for CASSRQGSGELFF.

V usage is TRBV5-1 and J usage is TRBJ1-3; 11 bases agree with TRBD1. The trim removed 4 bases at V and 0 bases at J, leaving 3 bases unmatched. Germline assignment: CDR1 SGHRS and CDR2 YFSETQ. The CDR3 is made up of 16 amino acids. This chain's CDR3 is CASSRTGGGSGNTIYF. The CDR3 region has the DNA TGCGCCAGCAGCAGGACAGGGGGCGGCTCTGGAAACACCATATATTTT.

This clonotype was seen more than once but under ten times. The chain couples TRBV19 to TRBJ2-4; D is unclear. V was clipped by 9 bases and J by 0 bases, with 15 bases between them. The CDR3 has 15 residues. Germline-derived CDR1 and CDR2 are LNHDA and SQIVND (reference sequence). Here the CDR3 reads CASADMGLAKNIQYF. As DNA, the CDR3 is TGTGCCAGCGCCGACATGGGGTTAGCCAAAAACATTCAGTACTTC. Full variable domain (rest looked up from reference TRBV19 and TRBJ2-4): DGGITQSPKYLFRKEGQNVTLSCEQNLNHDAMYWYRQDPGQGLRLIYYSQIVNDFQKGDIAEGYSVSREKKESFPLTVTSAQKNPTAFYLCASADMGLAKNIQYFGAGTRLSVL.

CDR3 residues: CASSPNGESPGYGYTF. Here the CDR3 DNA reads TGCGCCAGCAGCCCCAACGGCGAAAGCCCGGGCTATGGCTACACCTTC. The chain couples TRBV4-3 to TRBJ1-2; D not certain. The V gene lost 4 bases and the J gene lost 4 bases, with 19 bases spanning the gap. The CDR3 totals 16 residues. CDR1 LGHNA and CDR2 YSLEER come from the germline V gene.

DNA of the CDR3: TGTGCCAGCAGCTTAGTCCTAGCCGGAGAGACCCAGTACTTC. Residues: CASSLVLAGETQYF. This rearrangement joins TRBV7-8 to TRBJ2-5; tentatively, D is TRBD2 (5 bases). CDR3 length equals 14 residues. V lost 1 base and J 4 bases, leaving 10 bases between the germline ends. Germline CDR1 and CDR2: SGHVS and FQNEAQ.

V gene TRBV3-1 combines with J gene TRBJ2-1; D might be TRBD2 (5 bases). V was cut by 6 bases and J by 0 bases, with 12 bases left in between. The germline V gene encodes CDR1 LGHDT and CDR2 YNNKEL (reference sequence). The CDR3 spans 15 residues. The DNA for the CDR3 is TGTGCCAGCAGTCCCACGGGGAGCTCCTACAATGAGCAGTTCTTC. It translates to CASSPTGSSYNEQFF.

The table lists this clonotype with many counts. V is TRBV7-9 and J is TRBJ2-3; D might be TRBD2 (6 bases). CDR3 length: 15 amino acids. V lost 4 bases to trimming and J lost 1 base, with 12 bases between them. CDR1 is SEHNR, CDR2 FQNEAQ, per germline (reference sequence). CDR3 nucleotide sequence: TGTGCCAGCAGCTCCGGGGGACTCCGCACAGATACGCAGTATTTT. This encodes CASSSGGLRTDTQYF.

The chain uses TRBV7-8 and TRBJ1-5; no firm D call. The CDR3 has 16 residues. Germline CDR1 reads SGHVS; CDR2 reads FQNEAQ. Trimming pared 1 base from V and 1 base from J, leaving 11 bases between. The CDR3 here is CASSLVRVRSNQPQHF. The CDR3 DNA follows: TGTGCCAGCAGCTTAGTCCGGGTTCGGAGCAATCAGCCCCAGCATTTT.

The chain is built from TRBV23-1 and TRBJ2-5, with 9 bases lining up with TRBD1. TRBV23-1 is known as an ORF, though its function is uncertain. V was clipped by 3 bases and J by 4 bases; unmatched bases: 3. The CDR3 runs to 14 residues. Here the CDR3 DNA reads TGCGCCAGCAGTCAGTCGGACAGGGGAGAGACCCAGTACTTC. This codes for CASSQSDRGETQYF.

The CDR3 sequence: CASSDPGQGAPYEQYF. CDR3 coding DNA: TGTGCCAGCAGTGATCCGGGACAGGGGGCTCCCTACGAGCAGTACTTC. The chain couples TRBV2 to TRBJ2-7, with TRBD1 identical over 12 bases. Germline V lookup: CDR1 SNHLY, CDR2 FYNNEI. The V and J ends lost 3 bases and 2 bases, in that order; junction bases with no gene match: 5. CDR3 length equals 16 residues. The whole variable domain, filled in from reference TRBV2 and TRBJ2-7, reads EPEVTQTPSHQVTQMGQEVILRCVPISNHLYFYWYRQILGQKVEFLVSFYNNEISEKSEIFDDQFSVERPDGSNFTLKIRSTKLEDSAMYFCASSDPGQGAPYEQYFGPGTRLTVT.

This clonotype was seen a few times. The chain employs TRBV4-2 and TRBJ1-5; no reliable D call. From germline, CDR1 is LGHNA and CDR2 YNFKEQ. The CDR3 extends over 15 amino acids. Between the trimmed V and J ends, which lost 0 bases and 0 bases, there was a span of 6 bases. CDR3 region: CASSQEARSNQPQHF. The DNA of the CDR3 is TGTGCCAGCAGCCAAGAGGCCCGTAGCAATCAGCCCCAGCATTTT.

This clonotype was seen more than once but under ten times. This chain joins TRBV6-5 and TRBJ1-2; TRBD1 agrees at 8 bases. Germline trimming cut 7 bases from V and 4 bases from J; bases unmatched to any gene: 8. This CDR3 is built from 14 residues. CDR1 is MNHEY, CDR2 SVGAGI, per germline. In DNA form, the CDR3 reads TGTGCCAGCACCACAGGGGGAAGGGGCTATGGCTACACCTTC. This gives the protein CASTTGGRGYGYTF.

CDR3 amino acids: CSARRSRSTSTDTQYF. Written as DNA, the CDR3 is TGCAGTGCTAGACGCTCTAGATCCACTAGCACAGATACGCAGTATTTT. The V call is TRBV20-1, the J call TRBJ2-3, with D hard to call. CDR3 length: 16 amino acids. With 2 bases removed from V and 0 bases from J, the gap between germline ends came to 15 bases. Per germline, CDR1 DFQATT and CDR2 SNEGSKA (reference sequence).

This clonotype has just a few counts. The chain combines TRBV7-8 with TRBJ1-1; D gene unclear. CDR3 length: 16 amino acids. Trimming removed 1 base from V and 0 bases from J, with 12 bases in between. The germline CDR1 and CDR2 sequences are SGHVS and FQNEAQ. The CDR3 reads CASSLEGNSMNTEAFF. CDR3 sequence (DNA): TGTGCCAGCAGCTTAGAAGGAAACAGCATGAACACTGAAGCTTTCTTT.